The present TCR beta chain was sequenced within a study of OX40 agonist ivuxolimab in advanced cancers. Background on the study: Patients in the trial were receiving intravenous ivuxolimab every 2 weeks, at doses of 0.01 to 10 mg/kg.

This clone has a single count. Its specificity is unknown. This table comes from immunoSEQ multiplex PCR, and its TCRdb copy is limited to in-frame clones, with some not included. The data show over 70,000 clones, around 89% seen once. With baseline, cycle 4 day 1, and cycle 7 day 1 as timepoints, blood was sampled. The CDR3 runs to 13 residues. Germline V gives CDR1 SGHRS, CDR2 YFSETQ. The V gene end was trimmed by 7 bases and the J gene end by 5 bases; junction bases not matched to a gene: 6. General observations from the study: At 0.1 to 3.0 mg/kg, CD4+ and CD8+ blood T cells expanded clonally by week 6.

The chain has TRBV5-1 and TRBJ2-1; 7 bases match TRBD1. The origin of this receptor is an adult with an advanced solid tumor such as melanoma, head and neck, liver or kidney cancer. The sample here was CD4+ or CD8+ T cells sorted from blood, taken in a trial of the OX40 agonist ivuxolimab. This chain's CDR3 is CASRMTGNNEQFF. DNA for the CDR3: TGCGCCAGCCGTATGACAGGGAACAATGAGCAGTTCTTC.